This TCR beta chain was observed in a study of blood T cell repertoires in COVID-19. Study-wide background: Both acute and convalescent COVID-19 samples were obtained from the United States, Italy and Spain.

All enrollees were about 18 to 89 years old and from approximately 25 US areas. Assignment of participants to cohorts was predicated upon participant-reported clinical history. Study processing details: Cell counts per sample came from amplifying reference gene primers. Sequencing was performed with immunoSEQ multiplex PCR; in TCRdb, only in-frame clones are kept and a portion is missing. That table gives V, J and clone size, and the DNA gave D and trimming. The table includes a few hundred thousand clones, 85% to 90% detected once. The sample was PBMCs or T cells enriched from blood (not recorded which). This sequence was found in a woman younger than 35 who had recovered from COVID-19.

The CDR3 sequence is CSAGPLSGTGYGTNEKLFF. The DNA for the CDR3 is TGCAGCGCAGGCCCGTTATCAGGGACAGGGTATGGAACTAATGAAAAACTGTTTTTT. The rearrangement uses TRBV29-1 and TRBJ1-4; 9 bases are shared with TRBD1. CDR3 length equals 19 residues. Germline lookup yields CDR1 SQVTM and CDR2 ANQGSEA. V was pared by 7 bases and J by 1 base, with 19 bases of the junction left unmatched.